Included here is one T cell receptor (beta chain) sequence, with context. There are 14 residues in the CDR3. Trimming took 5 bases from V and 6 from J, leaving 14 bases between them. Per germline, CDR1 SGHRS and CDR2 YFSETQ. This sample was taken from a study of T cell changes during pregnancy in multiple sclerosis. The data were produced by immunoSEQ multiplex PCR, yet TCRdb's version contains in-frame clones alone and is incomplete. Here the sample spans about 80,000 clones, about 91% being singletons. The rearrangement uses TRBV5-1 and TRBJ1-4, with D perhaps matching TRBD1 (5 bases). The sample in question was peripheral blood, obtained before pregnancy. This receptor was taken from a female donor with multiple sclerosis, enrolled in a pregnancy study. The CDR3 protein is CASRRSGGDEKLFF. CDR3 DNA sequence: TGCGCCAGCAGACGCTCGGGGGGAGATGAAAAACTGTTTTTT.